The 5 T cell receptor beta chains listed next were all sequenced from one sample in a study of blood T cell repertoires in COVID-19. Profiled with immunoSEQ multiplex PCR; TCRdb holds only in-frame clones, not every one. The sample has around 230,000 clones, 70% to 85% seen once. Sample: peripheral blood. The receptors shown here come from a middle-aged man who had recovered from COVID-19.

DNA for the CDR3: TGTGCCAGCAGGACAGGGGGCGGACAGACCCAGTACTTC. It yields the protein CASRTGGGQTQYF. The chain carries TRBV6-5 and TRBJ2-5; 10 positions match TRBD1. The trim removed 6 bases at V and 6 bases at J, leaving 4 bases unmatched. CDR3 length equals 13 residues. Germline V gives CDR1 MNHEY, CDR2 SVGAGI.

The chain employs TRBV6-5 and TRBJ1-2; TRBD1 might be the D (6 bases). Germline V gene sequence: CDR1 MNHEY, CDR2 SVGAGI. The CDR3 has 15 residues. Trimming pared 0 bases from V and 1 base from J, leaving 9 bases between. CDR3 sequence: CASSYSAGVNYGYTF. The CDR3 nucleotides are TGTGCCAGCAGTTACTCGGCAGGGGTTAACTATGGCTACACCTTC.

The chain uses TRBV10-3 and TRBJ2-2; D perhaps matches TRBD2 (5 bases). The CDR3 contains 14 residues. The ends were cut back, 7 bases at V and 4 bases at J, with 13 bases in the middle. CDR1 is ENHRY, CDR2 SYGVKD, per germline. The CDR3 DNA reads TGTGCCATCACTTCGAGCGGCCGCACCGGGGAGCTGTTTTTT. Translation gives CAITSSGRTGELFF.

The chain carries TRBV4-3 and TRBJ2-7; 8 bases fit TRBD1. CDR1 and CDR2 from the germline V gene are LGHNA and YSLEER. The trim removed 0 bases at V and 4 bases at J, leaving 8 bases unmatched. The CDR3 sequence is 16 residues long. CDR3 coding DNA: TGCGCCAGCAGCCAAGATGGGACAGGTCGGGGATACGAGCAGTACTTC. It is translated as CASSQDGTGRGYEQYF.

This rearrangement joins TRBV5-1 to TRBJ2-7, with 10 positions matching TRBD2. The CDR3 is made up of 15 amino acids. V shed 5 bases and J 0 bases; nucleotides not matched to a gene: 5. Germline V gene sequence: CDR1 SGHRS, CDR2 YFSETQ. In nucleotides, the CDR3 is TGCGCCAGCAGTTTTAGCGGGGGGCCCTCCTACGAGCAGTACTTC. It yields the protein CASSFSGGPSYEQYF. Variable domain in full (rest from reference TRBV5-1 and TRBJ2-7): KAGVTQTPRYLIKTRGQQVTLSCSPISGHRSVSWYQQTPGQGLQFLFEYFSETQRNKGNFPGRFSGRQFSNSRSEMNVSTLELGDSALYLCASSFSGGPSYEQYFGPGTRLTVT.